This paragraph reports one TCR beta chain. This specimen comes from a study of blood T cell repertoires in COVID-19. At the level of the study: The samples span acute and convalescent COVID-19 from the United States, Italy and Spain. T cells, B-cell-depleted T cells, or PBMCs provided the cDNA or gDNA that served as material.

The V segment lost 5 bases and the J segment 0 bases; nucleotides outside the gene matches: 9. In germline, CDR1 is SGHAT, CDR2 FQNNGV. The CDR3 has 18 residues. In the original workflow: Estimation of nucleated cell counts was performed using reference gene primer amplification. The data were produced by immunoSEQ multiplex PCR, yet TCRdb's version contains in-frame clones alone and is incomplete. V, J and clone size are taken as reported in that table, and D and trimming were inferred from the DNA itself. The sample lists more than 75,000 clones, roughly 89% occurring once. This TCR was recovered from a man aged 50-59 years with acute or convalescent COVID-19. The specimen sequenced was peripheral blood. V is TRBV11-2 and J is TRBJ2-7; the match to TRBD2 covers 14 bases. This CDR3 is CASSHPRGTSGSSYEQYF. DNA of the CDR3: TGTGCCAGCAGCCATCCTCGCGGGACTAGCGGGAGCTCCTACGAGCAGTACTTC.